By share, the clone carrying this T cell receptor beta chain counts as medium-sized. The data derive from a study of CD8 T cells in ankylosing spondylitis. Quantitative barcoded 5'-RACE was used to prepare TCR beta libraries. MiXCR, applied by TCRdb to the 5' RACE reads, yields one record per CDR3 protein. The table records about 5,700 distinct CDR3 sequences, 2.1% of them present only once. Trimming removed 4 bases from V and 5 bases from J, with 12 bases in between. The CDR3 contains 13 residues. Germline loops: CDR1 SGDLS, CDR2 YYNGEE. The sequencing sample was made of blood, either unsorted or a sorted T cell fraction (not recorded which). This clonotype was obtained from a male donor with ankylosing spondylitis or in good health (not recorded which). V is TRBV9 and J is TRBJ2-5; D not resolved. DNA of the CDR3: TGTGCCAGCAGCCCCCCGGGCTGGGAGACCCAGTACTTC. Its protein is CASSPPGWETQYF.